Presented here are 8 T cell receptor beta chains from one specimen sequenced in a study of radiotherapy plus CTLA-4 blockade in lung cancer. Using immunoSEQ multiplex PCR, the repertoire was profiled, and TCRdb retains in-frame clones only, with some absent. This table has almost 55,000 clones, under 85% appearing once. The sample in question was peripheral blood, obtained from a patient treated with radiotherapy plus ipilimumab. These receptors all stem from a human donor with non-small cell lung cancer who had a partial response to radiotherapy plus ipilimumab.

This clone was observed a single time. Since no conserved phenylalanine or tryptophan closes the CDR3, a read error is the likely cause. This chain joins TRBV5-1 and TRBJ1-2, with a possible D match to TRBD1 (5 bases). Per germline, CDR1 SGHRS and CDR2 YFSETQ. Deletions cut 0 bases from V and 2 bases from J, with 14 bases between. This CDR3 has 16 amino acids. CDR3 protein: CASSLVGQGKNYGYTL. The CDR3, as DNA: TGCGCCAGCAGCTTGGTTGGTCAGGGTAAAAACTATGGCTACACCCTC.

The chain links TRBV5-8 to TRBJ1-3; D is unclear. The V end was cut by 4 bases, the J end by 0 bases, with 14 bases between. This CDR3 is built from 16 residues. Germline assignment: CDR1 SGHTS and CDR2 YDEGEE. For the CDR3, the DNA is TGTGCCAGCAGCCGGGAGGGCTGGACCTCTGGAAACACCATATATTTT. This translates into CASSREGWTSGNTIYF.

This clone was seen a handful of times. CDR3 bases: TGTGCCAGTAGTGTTCTACAGGGGTACTATGGCTACACCTTC. Its protein product is CASSVLQGYYGYTF. V gene TRBV19 combines with J gene TRBJ1-2, with TRBD1 matching 7 bases. CDR1 is LNHDA, CDR2 SQIVND, per germline (reference sequence). The V segment lost 5 bases and the J segment 3 bases; nucleotides outside the gene matches: 6. The CDR3 sequence is 14 residues long.

The CDR3 DNA reads TGCGCCAGCAGCTTGGGACAATTGGACAGGGGGCATTCACCCCTCCACTTT. Its translation is CASSLGQLDRGHSPLHF. The V call is TRBV5-1, the J call TRBJ1-6, with TRBD1 matching over 11 bases. The germline CDR1 and CDR2 sequences are SGHRS and YFSETQ. The CDR3 consists of 17 residues. V lost 0 bases to trimming and J lost 8 bases; unmatched junction nucleotides: 7.

The CDR3: CASSQVAHFYRGWTNYEQYF. The CDR3 DNA is TGCGCCAGCAGCCAAGTGGCTCATTTTTACAGGGGATGGACTAACTACGAGCAGTACTTC. The chain joins TRBV4-3 to TRBJ2-7, with D tentatively TRBD1 (7 bases). The CDR3 is 20 residues long. The germline V gene has CDR1 LGHNA and CDR2 YSLEER. Deletions cut 1 base from V and 3 bases from J, with 28 bases between.

This clone was seen a few times. V gene TRBV5-6 combines with J gene TRBJ2-6, with D unclear. Trimming left V 4 bases short and J 2 bases short, with 7 bases between. The CDR3 has 14 residues. The V gene's germline CDR1 is SGHDT and CDR2 YYEEEE. The chain's CDR3 is CASSVPTGANVLTF. The CDR3 region has the DNA TGTGCCAGCAGCGTTCCCACTGGGGCCAACGTCCTGACTTTC. The full variable domain, its missing parts supplied by reference TRBV5-6 and TRBJ2-6, is DAGVTQSPTHLIKTRGQQVTLRCSPKSGHDTVSWYQQALGQGPQFIFQYYEEEERQRGNFPDRFSGHQFPNYSSELNVNALLLGDSALYLCASSVPTGANVLTFGAGSRLTVL.

The V gene is TRBV10-3, the J gene TRBJ2-7; D is possibly TRBD2 (6 bases). Deletions cut 11 bases from V and 2 bases from J, with 13 bases between. Germline CDR1 is ENHRY and CDR2 is SYGVKD. This CDR3 contains 12 residues. The DNA for the CDR3 is TGTGCCGCCCGGGACTCAGCCTACGAGCAGTACTTC. It specifies CAARDSAYEQYF.

J is TRBJ2-3 and V is TRBV4-3; the D gene is possibly TRBD2 (5 bases). Germline CDR1 LGHNA, CDR2 YSLEER. The CDR3 sequence is 16 residues long. V was trimmed by 1 base and J by 1 base, leaving 12 bases between them. DNA for the CDR3: TGCGCCAGCAGCCAAGCCCCGGGGTACGGCACAGATACGCAGTATTTT. Encoded protein: CASSQAPGYGTDTQYF.